The 19 T cell receptor beta chains given below trace back to one sample, sequenced in a study of T cells after yellow fever vaccination. TCRdb passed the 5' RACE reads through MiXCR, listing each CDR3 protein once. The table records 400,000 or so distinct CDR3 sequences, approximately 10% of them present only once. Sample: PBMCs, taken on the day of the first yellow fever vaccination. The origin of the receptors is a man aged 18 to 30 who received the YFV17D yellow fever vaccine.

This clonotype came up many times. The J gene is TRBJ2-7, the V gene TRBV6-2 or TRBV6-3; TRBD1 might be the D (5 bases). The germline V gene has CDR1 MNHEY and CDR2 SVGEGT. The CDR3 has 15 residues. Trimming took off 4 bases at V and 0 bases at J, with 13 bases between the two ends. The CDR3 bases are TGTGCCAGCAGTTCAGACAGACCGAGCTCCTACGAGCAGTACGTC. This translates into CASSSDRPSSYEQYV.

The chain combines TRBV6-2 or TRBV6-3 with TRBJ2-1; 11 bases align to TRBD2. The CDR3 contains 16 residues. V shed 7 bases and J 9 bases; nucleotides not matched to a gene: 14. Germline V gives CDR1 MNHEY, CDR2 SVGEGT. The CDR3 sequence: CASTSPTGTSGFEQFF. CDR3 in DNA: TGTGCCAGCACCTCCCCGACCGGGACTAGCGGTTTTGAGCAGTTCTTC.

The chain couples TRBV11-1 to TRBJ2-1; TRBD2 matches at 7 bases. The CDR3 has 14 residues. Trimming cost V 5 bases and J 3 bases; bases outside gene matches: 4. Germline V gene data show CDR1 as SGHAT and CDR2 as FQDESV (reference sequence). The DNA for the CDR3 is TGTGCCAGCAGCGGCGGGGGAATCTACAATGAGCAGTTCTTC. It specifies CASSGGGIYNEQFF. Full variable domain (outside the CDR3, taken from reference TRBV11-1 and TRBJ2-1): EAEVAQSPRYKITEKSQAVAFWCDPISGHATLYWYRQILGQGPELLVQFQDESVVDDSQLPKDRFSAERLKGVDSTLKIQPAELGDSAMYLCASSGGGIYNEQFFGPGTRLTVL.

This clonotype has just a few counts. This sequence may be a read error, since a much larger clone differs from it by one base. The chain couples TRBV5-1 to TRBJ2-1; D is unclear. The CDR3 is 12 amino acids. V was shortened by 0 bases and J by 6 bases, with 4 bases between the two germline ends. CDR1 and CDR2 (germline): SGHRS, YFSETQ. The CDR3 coding sequence is TGCGCCAGCAGCTTGGACCTCAATGAGCAGTTCTTC. Translation: CASSLDLNEQFF.

The V and J genes are TRBV4-3 and TRBJ2-2, with D uncertain. The V end was cut by 6 bases, the J end by 1 base, with 6 bases between. This CDR3 has 13 residues. The V gene's germline CDR1 is LGHNA and CDR2 YSLEER. CDR3: CASRPRNTGELFF. The CDR3 DNA reads TGCGCCAGCAGGCCAAGGAACACCGGGGAGCTGTTTTTT.

This clonotype was found a few times. The gene calls are TRBV7-6 and TRBJ2-7; a weak D match, TRBD1 (6 bases). The CDR3 covers 17 residues. Trimming removed 0 bases at V and 0 bases at J, with 15 bases between. The germline CDR1 and CDR2 sequences are SGHVS and FNYEAQ. CDR3 DNA sequence: TGTGCCAGCAGCTTAGCGCGAGACAGGTTCAGCTCCTACGAGCAGTACTTC. Protein: CASSLARDRFSSYEQYF.

This clonotype occurred a few times. The chain links TRBV6-1 to TRBJ2-7; D is tentatively TRBD1 or TRBD2 (5 bases each). The CDR3 is 14 residues long. V was cut by 6 bases and J by 9 bases, with 21 bases left in between. Germline V lookup: CDR1 MNHNS, CDR2 SASEGT. CDR3 nucleotides: TGTGCCAGCAGCCTCTCATATGACAGCGGCTGGCAGTACTTC. This encodes CASSLSYDSGWQYF.

The rearrangement links TRBV24-1 to TRBJ2-2, with D perhaps assigned TRBD1 or TRBD2 (5 bases each). The CDR3 runs to 12 residues. The V end lost 9 bases, the J end lost 7 bases, and 11 bases lay between the germline ends. Looked up from germline, CDR1 is KGHDR and CDR2 is SFDVKD. The CDR3 bases are TGTGCCACCCGGGGACGGGGCGGGGAGCTGTTTTTT. It specifies CATRGRGGELFF.

This clonotype was observed a handful of times. The CDR3 bases are TGTGCCAGCAGCTCATTACGTAGGGGCTCCGGGGAGCTGTTTTTT. This sequence encodes CASSSLRRGSGELFF. The chain is built from TRBV7-9 and TRBJ2-2; maybe TRBD1 (5 bases). Trimming removed 4 bases from V and 6 bases from J, with 15 bases in between. The germline V gene encodes CDR1 SEHNR and CDR2 FQNEAQ (reference sequence). CDR3 length equals 15 residues.

In its sample, this clonotype was seen many times. The chain joins TRBV5-1 to TRBJ2-1, with a weak D call TRBD1 (6 bases). Trimming removed 0 bases from V and 7 bases from J, with 11 bases in between. The CDR3 covers 14 residues. The germline gives CDR1 SGHRS, CDR2 YFSETQ. The CDR3, as DNA: TGCGCCAGCAGCTTGGATCCAGGGGCGAATGAGCAGTTCTTC. Translating gives CASSLDPGANEQFF.

The gene calls are TRBV7-9 and TRBJ2-3; 10 bases map to TRBD2. J lost 0 bases, V lost 5 bases, and 5 bases had no gene match. Germline CDR1 is SEHNR and CDR2 is FQNEAQ (reference sequence). The CDR3 is made up of 16 amino acids. The CDR3 nucleotides read TGTGCCAGCAGCCCAGGACTAGCGGCTAGCACAGATACGCAGTATTTT. Its translation is CASSPGLAASTDTQYF.

The chain's CDR3 is CSVEDRVNEAFF. For the CDR3, the DNA is TGCAGCGTTGAAGACAGGGTGAATGAAGCTTTCTTT. The chain combines TRBV29-1 with TRBJ1-1; D perhaps matches TRBD1 (5 bases). The CDR3 extends over 12 amino acids. Between the trimmed V and J ends, which lost 0 bases and 7 bases, there was a span of 9 bases. Germline V gives CDR1 SQVTM, CDR2 ANQGSEA. Filled out from reference TRBV29-1 and TRBJ1-1, the complete variable domain reads SAVISQKPSRDICQRGTSLTIQCQVDSQVTMMFWYRQQPGQSLTLIATANQGSEATYESGFVIDKFPISRPNLTFSTLTVSNMSPEDSSIYLCSVEDRVNEAFFGQGTRLTVV.

A few counts support this clonotype. The chain carries TRBV12-3 or TRBV12-4 and TRBJ2-4; D may be TRBD1 (6 bases). V was clipped by 3 bases and J by 0 bases, with 12 bases between them. This CDR3 spans 16 amino acids. The CDR3 reads CASSFPGAVAKNIQYF. The CDR3 region has the DNA TGTGCCAGCAGTTTTCCAGGGGCCGTAGCCAAAAACATTCAGTACTTC.

This clonotype was counted a few times. V is TRBV6-1 and J is TRBJ1-2; 7 bases align to TRBD1. The CDR3 covers 14 residues. Unmatched junction bases numbered 8, after V lost 6 bases and J lost 4 bases. From germline, CDR1 is MNHNS and CDR2 SASEGT. CDR3 residues: CASRERQGRYGYTF. The CDR3 DNA reads TGTGCCAGCAGGGAAAGACAGGGCCGCTATGGCTACACCTTC.

The table lists this clonotype with a few counts. V usage is TRBV2 and J usage is TRBJ1-5, with D perhaps matching TRBD1 (5 bases). The CDR3 length is 16 residues. V lost 0 bases to trimming and J lost 4 bases, with 13 bases between them. Germline CDR1 and CDR2: SNHLY and FYNNEI. The CDR3 loop is CASSEAPGTANQPQHF. In DNA form, the CDR3 reads TGTGCCAGCAGTGAAGCCCCAGGGACCGCTAATCAGCCCCAGCATTTT.

J is TRBJ2-5 and V is TRBV2, with 7 positions matching TRBD2. Germline CDR1 is SNHLY and CDR2 is FYNNEI. The CDR3 spans 17 residues. With 0 bases clipped from V and 1 base from J, the junction kept 8 bases outside the gene matches. The CDR3 loop is CASSEAGGYWVQETQYF. Written as DNA, the CDR3 is TGTGCCAGCAGTGAAGCGGGGGGGTATTGGGTCCAAGAGACCCAGTACTTC.

The chain is built from TRBV7-3 and TRBJ2-3, with D perhaps matching TRBD1 (5 bases). CDR1 and CDR2 (germline): SGHTA, FQGTGA. V was pared by 5 bases and J by 4 bases, with 16 bases between. The CDR3 extends over 15 amino acids. For the CDR3, the DNA is TGTGCCAGCAGCCCAGGGCTGATGGGGTCAGATACGCAGTATTTT. Translated, it gives CASSPGLMGSDTQYF. The full variable domain, completed using reference TRBV7-3 and TRBJ2-3, is GAGVSQTPSNKVTEKGKYVELRCDPISGHTALYWYRQSLGQGPEFLIYFQGTGAADDSGLPNDRFFAVRPEGSVSTLKIQRTERGDSAVYLCASSPGLMGSDTQYFGPGTRLTVL.

V is TRBV2 and J is TRBJ1-1, with no clear D. Germline CDR1 is SNHLY and CDR2 is FYNNEI. CDR3 size: 13 residues. The V end lost 2 bases, the J end lost 7 bases, and 11 bases lay between the germline ends. The DNA of the CDR3 is TGTGCCAGCAGTGAACTCCGGACCGGTGAAGCTTTCTTT. Translated: CASSELRTGEAFF.

This clonotype was counted only a few times. The chain links TRBV3-1 to TRBJ2-1; 12 nucleotides align to TRBD2. This CDR3 has 18 residues. V was pared by 4 bases and J by 4 bases, with 11 bases of the junction left unmatched. Germline V gives CDR1 LGHDT, CDR2 YNNKEL (reference sequence). DNA of the CDR3: TGTGCCAGCAGCCTTCGACTAGCGGGGGCCAGTCGATACAATGAGCAGTTCTTC. Translated: CASSLRLAGASRYNEQFF.